Listed below are T cell receptor beta chains from one sample, sequenced in a study of blood T cell repertoires in COVID-19. TCRdb's table, derived via immunoSEQ multiplex PCR, lists solely in-frame clones and lacks some. The data hold 95,000 or so clones, with approximately 84% observed a single time. The sequencing sample was made of peripheral blood. The receptors were gathered from a man aged 80 or over with active or convalescent COVID-19. The CDR3 runs from the conserved cysteine through the conserved F or W. The order of the fields is CDR3 length, V gene, J gene, clone size, D gene, CDR3 protein, CDR3 DNA. The D gene is left open where the match is weak. The size of a clone is reported for some rows only, either as once, few or many, or as a class for expanded clones.

13	TRBV12-3/TRBV12-4	TRBJ1-6	NA	NA	CASSRLVGSPLHF	TGTGCCAGCAGTAGACTAGTAGGTTCACCCCTCCACTTT
16	TRBV5-1	TRBJ1-4	NA	NA	CASSPTPQGGEGKLFF	TGCGCCAGCAGCCCTACTCCACAGGGAGGGGAGGGGAAACTGTTTTTT
14	TRBV3-1/TRBV3-2	TRBJ2-7	NA	NA	CASSQVSSGGEQYF	TGTGCCAGCAGCCAAGTTTCATCGGGCGGGGAGCAGTACTTC
15	TRBV11-1	TRBJ2-7	NA	NA	CASSLTQGRSYEQYF	TGTGCCAGCAGCTTGACACAAGGGAGGTCCTACGAGCAGTACTTC
15	TRBV28	TRBJ1-6	NA	NA	CASNRQGPTNSPLHF	TGTGCCAGCAACCGGCAGGGGCCGACGAATTCACCCCTCCACTTT
15	TRBV11-2	TRBJ2-5	few	NA	CASSLRGGGKETQYF	TGTGCCAGCAGCCTTCGGGGAGGGGGAAAAGAGACCCAGTACTTC
13	TRBV10-3	TRBJ1-2	NA	TRBD1	CAIAPGQGYGYTF	TGTGCCATAGCTCCGGGACAGGGCTATGGCTACACCTTC
13	TRBV7-9	TRBJ2-2	NA	NA	CASSLYTTQVLFF	TGTGCCAGCAGCTTATACACGACTCAAGTACTGTTTTTT
15	TRBV5-4	TRBJ2-7	NA	TRBD1	CASSPHRQGPYEQYF	TGTGCCAGCAGCCCCCACAGACAGGGACCCTACGAGCAGTACTTC
15	TRBV6-2/TRBV6-3	TRBJ2-7	few	TRBD1	CASSPFRTGKYEQYF	TGTGCCAGCAGTCCGTTTAGGACAGGGAAGTACGAGCAGTACTTC
17	TRBV6-2/TRBV6-3	TRBJ2-1	NA	TRBD2	CASSYLGLAGGYNEQFF	TGTGCCAGCAGTTACCTCGGACTAGCGGGGGGGTACAATGAGCAGTTCTTC
14	TRBV5-1	TRBJ1-1	NA	NA	CASSLVNRAQGAFF	TGCGCCAGCAGCTTGGTGAACAGGGCCCAAGGAGCTTTCTTT
14	TRBV10-3	TRBJ1-2	NA	NA	CAISEKGVNYGYTF	TGTGCCATCAGCGAAAAAGGGGTTAACTATGGCTACACCTTC
15	TRBV4-1	TRBJ1-2	NA	NA	CASSQESGSGYGYTF	TGCGCCAGCAGCCAAGAGAGCGGGTCCGGCTATGGCTACACCTTC
18	TRBV7-9	TRBJ2-6	NA	TRBD1	CASSLAGTGVSGANVLTF	TGTGCCAGCAGCTTAGCCGGGACAGGGGTCTCTGGGGCCAACGTCCTGACTTTC
16	TRBV5-6	TRBJ1-6	NA	TRBD1	CASSLALTGGHSPLHF	TGTGCCAGCAGCTTGGCCTTGACAGGGGGACATTCACCCCTCCACTTT
14	TRBV4-2	TRBJ1-1	NA	NA	CASSAPQEYTEAFF	TGTGCCAGCAGCGCACCCCAGGAATACACTGAAGCTTTCTTT
16	TRBV5-1	TRBJ1-6	NA	TRBD1	CASSPEATGVGSPLHF	TGCGCCAGCAGCCCCGAGGCGACAGGGGTAGGCTCACCCCTCCACTTT
13	TRBV19	TRBJ1-5	NA	NA	CASMAREGQPQHF	TGTGCCAGTATGGCCAGGGAAGGTCAGCCCCAGCATTTT
14	TRBV12-5	TRBJ1-2	NA	TRBD1	CASGLGGQGNGYTF	TGTGCTAGTGGTTTGGGGGGACAGGGGAATGGCTACACCTTC
14	TRBV6-5	TRBJ2-7	NA	TRBD2	CASSYSGGDYEQYF	TGTGCCAGCAGTTACTCGGGGGGGGACTACGAGCAGTACTTC
16	TRBV28	TRBJ2-4	NA	TRBD2	CASSFASGATKNIQYF	TGTGCCAGCAGTTTTGCTAGCGGGGCCACCAAAAACATTCAGTACTTC
14	TRBV9	TRBJ1-6	NA	TRBD1	CASSVGQGESPLHF	TGTGCCAGCAGCGTCGGACAGGGTGAATCACCCCTCCACTTT
15	TRBV5-5	TRBJ2-3	NA	TRBD2	CASSLRLASTDTQYF	TGTGCCAGCAGCTTAAGACTAGCAAGCACAGATACGCAGTATTTT
14	TRBV2	TRBJ1-1	NA	NA	CASSIAAGYTEAFF	TGTGCCAGCAGTATTGCCGCGGGCTACACTGAAGCTTTCTTT